This T cell receptor (beta chain) was documented in a study of human T cells and chemical hapten exposure. As for the study in general: All patients underwent weekly scalp dosing with diphenylcyclopropenone for the full approximately 25-week study. Whole-study findings and limits: Patch test scores rose with PT1 expanded TCR counts, a positive correlation.

As for time point: patch test 2, 6 weeks after DPC sensitization. This sample's treatment: therapeutic diphenylcyclopropenone sensitization with weekly scalp DPC. MiXCR, applied by TCRdb to the RACE reads, yields one record per CDR3 protein. The table has about 380,000 distinct CDR3 sequences, over 6% seen once. This clonotype was recorded a few times. What it recognizes is unknown. The input for sequencing was whole blood, taken in connection with sensitization to the hapten diphenylcyclopropenone (DPC). The origin of this receptor is a young woman with alopecia areata. Some clones in this sample may be carry-over from other donors' samples.

The CDR3 nucleotides read TGTGCCAGCAGCTTGACGGTGACATCTGGGGCCAACGTCCTGACTTTC. Translating it yields CASSLTVTSGANVLTF. The chain carries TRBV7-3 and TRBJ2-6; D unclear. The CDR3 totals 16 residues. CDR1 is SGHTA, CDR2 FQGTGA, per germline. V was clipped by 3 bases and J by 1 base, with 10 bases between them.